This entry concerns a single T cell receptor beta chain. What it binds is unknown. The data derive from a study of T cell clonotyping in hematopoietic cell transplantation. Points from the study as a whole: Broader posttransplant TCR repertoire diversity was predicted by graft donor and pretransplant recipient Inverse Simpson Index values.

The assay was immunoSEQ multiplex PCR, and TCRdb's table has in-frame clones only and misses some. The sample consists of roughly 3,500 clones, approximately 79% of them appearing once. V lost 7 bases, J lost 1 base, and 6 bases stayed unmatched. The CDR3 has 14 amino acids. Germline CDR1 and CDR2: MNHEY and SVGAGI. The J gene is TRBJ1-1, the V gene TRBV6-5, with 7 positions matching TRBD1. The sequence came from a female patient aged 50 to 65 who had an allogeneic stem cell transplant from an unrelated donor, so the T cells may come from the graft donor. Some clones in this sample may be carry-over from other donors' samples. Sequenced material: peripheral blood mononuclear cells, taken at the time of graft-versus-host disease after allogeneic stem cell transplant. The CDR3 coding sequence is TGTGCCAGCACGGCCCAGGGGGGGAACACTGAAGCTTTCTTT. This encodes CASTAQGGNTEAFF.